The entry that follows covers one T cell receptor (beta chain) sequence. Its antigen is unknown. This sample's treatment: roughly 11-day PBMC culture with coronavirus spike peptide pools or control peptides (ViraFEST assay). ViraFEST relied on peptide pools to expand antigen-specific T cells; the TCRs were sequenced afterward. The data originate from a study of vaccination and CD4 T cells after COVID-19. Turning to the study itself: The convalescent group had six males, four females, seven Caucasians, two Asians, one multiracial.

Oncomine TCR Beta short-read sequencing was applied to DNA from cultured CD4+ T cells. Someone extracted genomic DNA from cultured CD4+ T cells. TCRdb fed the PCR reads into MiXCR, producing one record per CDR3 protein. In the table there are some 22,000 distinct CDR3 sequences, roughly 50% of which are singletons. The germline gives CDR1 SEHNR, CDR2 FQNEAQ (reference sequence). This CDR3 region has 16 residues. V lost 5 bases to trimming and J lost 8 bases, with 24 bases between them. Study-level findings and limits: In convalescent patients, a median 86.3% of post-vaccine SARS-CoV-2-reactive clones appeared only after vaccination.

The clonotype was recovered from a human donor who had recovered from COVID-19. Sequenced sample: CD4+ T cells from blood, cultured in vitro. The chain has TRBV7-9 and TRBJ2-5; D could derive from TRBD1 or TRBD2 (5 bases each). The DNA for the CDR3 is TGTGCCAGCAGCACACCTGTAGGGGCGGGCCTATTAACCCAGTACTTC. Protein sequence: CASSTPVGAGLLTQYF.